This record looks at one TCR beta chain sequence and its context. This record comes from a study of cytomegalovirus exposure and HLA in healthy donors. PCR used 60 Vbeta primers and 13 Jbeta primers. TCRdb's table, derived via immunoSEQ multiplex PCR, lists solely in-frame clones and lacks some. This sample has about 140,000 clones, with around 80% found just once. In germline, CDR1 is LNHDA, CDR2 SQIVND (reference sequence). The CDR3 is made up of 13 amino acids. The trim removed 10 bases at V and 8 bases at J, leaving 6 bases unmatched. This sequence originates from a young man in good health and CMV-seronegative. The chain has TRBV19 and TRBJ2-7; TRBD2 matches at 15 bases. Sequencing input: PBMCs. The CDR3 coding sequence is TGTGCCACCGGGACTAGCGGGAGGATCCAGCAGTACTTC. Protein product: CATGTSGRIQQYF. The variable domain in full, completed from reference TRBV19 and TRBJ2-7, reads DGGITQSPKYLFRKEGQNVTLSCEQNLNHDAMYWYRQDPGQGLRLIYYSQIVNDFQKGDIAEGYSVSREKKESFPLTVTSAQKNPTAFYLCATGTSGRIQQYFGPGTRLTVT.